Listed below are T cell receptor beta chains from one sample, sequenced in a study of cytomegalovirus exposure and HLA in healthy donors. Sequenced by immunoSEQ multiplex PCR; TCRdb stores in-frame clones only, minus some. The profile covers about 150,000 clones, with approximately 82% appearing a single time and approximately 1.5% taken by the ten largest. Material for sequencing was PBMCs. Every receptor here comes from a male donor in good health and CMV-seronegative. Each CDR3 is given with its conserved first and last residue. A D gene is named only where the DNA matches it firmly. Not all rows give a size; the values are once, few, many and, for expanded clones, a class.

v_call	clone_size	d_call	j_call	cdr3_length	cdr3_aa	cdr3_nt
TRBV28	NA	TRBD2	TRBJ2-7	15	CASSSPGGGTDEQYF	TGTGCCAGCAGTTCACCCGGGGGGGGAACGGACGAGCAGTACTTC
TRBV6-5	few	NA	TRBJ1-1	15	CASSYTLFGNTEAFF	TGTGCCAGCAGTTATACGTTATTCGGGAACACTGAAGCTTTCTTT
TRBV19	NA	TRBD2	TRBJ2-5	16	CASSIFLAGGQETQYF	TGTGCCAGTAGTATCTTTCTAGCGGGAGGACAAGAGACCCAGTACTTC
TRBV7-6	NA	NA	TRBJ2-2	16	CASSQRSGVSTGELFF	TGTGCCAGCAGCCAGAGGTCGGGGGTGTCGACCGGGGAGCTGTTTTTT
TRBV5-1	NA	NA	TRBJ2-7	15	CASSLDSAGSYEQYF	TGCGCCAGCAGCTTGGATAGCGCTGGCTCCTACGAGCAGTACTTC
TRBV18	NA	TRBD2	TRBJ2-3	16	CASSLTSGRSTDTQYF	TGTGCCAGCTCACTTACTAGCGGGAGGAGCACAGATACGCAGTATTTT
TRBV7-3	NA	NA	TRBJ2-1	14	CASSRSEQHNEQFF	TGTGCCAGCAGCCGTAGCGAGCAACACAATGAGCAGTTCTTC
TRBV21-1	NA	NA	TRBJ2-3	17	CASSPHPTQGSTDTQYF	TGTGCCAGCAGCCCCCACCCTACCCAGGGGAGCACAGATACGCAGTATTTT
TRBV14	NA	NA	TRBJ2-7	11	CASSQASEQYF	TGTGCCAGCAGCCAAGCGAGCGAGCAGTACTTC
TRBV6-1	NA	TRBD1	TRBJ1-2	14	CASRLQGAIDGYTF	TGTGCCAGCAGATTACAGGGGGCGATTGATGGCTACACCTTC
TRBV28	few	NA	TRBJ1-5	14	CASSPGQNYQPQHF	TGTGCCAGCAGTCCAGGACAGAATTATCAGCCCCAGCATTTT
TRBV30	NA	TRBD1	TRBJ1-4	14	CAWSLGTGAEKLFF	TGTGCCTGGAGTCTCGGGACAGGGGCTGAAAAACTGTTTTTT